The T cell receptor beta chain described here comes from a study of T cells after somatic rescue of genetic block. Sequenced by immunoSEQ multiplex PCR; TCRdb stores in-frame clones only, minus some. The sample lists some 10,000 clones, about 81% occurring once. This TCR was sampled from a boy younger than 18. Material: peripheral blood mononuclear cells (PBMCs).

This CDR3 reads CASSFRGKNIQYF. For the CDR3, the DNA is TGTGCCAGCAGTTTCCGAGGGAAAAACATTCAGTACTTC. The J gene is TRBJ2-4, the V gene TRBV28, with D maybe TRBD2 (5 bases). Germline V CDR1 and CDR2: MDHEN, SYDVKM. The CDR3 contains 13 residues. Trimming shortened V by 3 bases and J by 4 bases, and 7 bases separated the two germline ends. The full variable domain, in which reference TRBV28 and TRBJ2-4 provide the parts outside the CDR3, is DVKVTQSSRYLVKRTGEKVFLECVQDMDHENMFWYRQDPGLGLRLIYFSYDVKMKEKGDIPEGYSVSREKKERFSLILESASTNQTSMYLCASSFRGKNIQYFGAGTRLSVL.